Each of the 24 T cell receptor beta chains below was sequenced from the same sample in a study of shared clonotypes between healthy human individuals. Only in-frame clones appear in the TCRdb table, and some are missing; sequencing was by immunoSEQ multiplex PCR. The sample consists of almost 750,000 clones, 55% to 80% of them appearing once. The sequenced sample consisted of memory CD4+ T cells sorted from blood. As for subset: CD45RA-negative fraction. The receptors here all came from a woman in her 30s in good health.

The genes are TRBV7-3 and TRBJ2-1, with a tentative D call TRBD1 (5 bases). This CDR3 has 13 amino acids. Trimming left V 2 bases short and J 5 bases short, with 7 bases between. Germline loops: CDR1 SGHTA, CDR2 FQGTGA. CDR3 loop: CASSLDRDNEQFF. The CDR3 DNA follows: TGTGCCAGCAGCTTAGACAGAGACAATGAGCAGTTCTTC.

The V and J genes are TRBV19 and TRBJ2-7; D gene uncertain. Trimming took 3 bases from V and 3 from J, leaving 6 bases between them. Germline loops: CDR1 LNHDA, CDR2 SQIVND (reference sequence). CDR3 size: 12 residues. CDR3 DNA sequence: TGTGCCAGTAGTATGGGTGGCTACGAGCAGTACTTC. Its protein product is CASSMGGYEQYF.

The chain couples TRBV5-1 to TRBJ2-1; the match to TRBD1 covers 9 bases. Losses at the gene ends were 3 bases for V and 0 bases for J; bases not matched to a gene: 7. Germline V CDR1 and CDR2: SGHRS, YFSETQ. The CDR3 runs 17 residues. In DNA, the CDR3 is TGCGCCAGCAGCTGGACAGGGGCCCCGAGCTCCTACAATGAGCAGTTCTTC. Protein sequence: CASSWTGAPSSYNEQFF.

This CDR3 reads CASSPGTGGSEAFF. The CDR3, as DNA: TGTGCCAGCTCACCGGGGACAGGGGGGAGTGAAGCTTTCTTT. The chain employs TRBV18 and TRBJ1-1, with TRBD1 matching over 11 bases. The CDR3 loop spans 14 amino acids. V lost 3 bases, J lost 7 bases, and 4 bases stayed unmatched. The germline V gene has CDR1 KGHSH and CDR2 LQKENI.

In regard to this clone: In the same sample, other DNA sequences code for this CDR3. The chain carries TRBV7-3 and TRBJ2-3; a possible D gene is TRBD2 (6 bases). CDR1 is SGHTA, CDR2 FQGTGA, per germline. The length of the CDR3 is 14 residues. The germline V and J ends were trimmed by 2 bases and 0 bases, with 6 bases remaining between them. CDR3 DNA sequence: TGTGCCAGCAGCTTAGGGACTAGCACAGATACGCAGTATTTT. The encoded protein is CASSLGTSTDTQYF. Full variable domain (missing parts from reference TRBV7-3 and TRBJ2-3): GAGVSQTPSNKVTEKGKYVELRCDPISGHTALYWYRQSLGQGPEFLIYFQGTGAADDSGLPNDRFFAVRPEGSVSTLKIQRTERGDSAVYLCASSLGTSTDTQYFGPGTRLTVL.

The rearrangement joins TRBV2 to TRBJ1-5; unclear D gene. The CDR3 is 16 amino acids. V lost 4 bases and J lost 0, with 13 bases in between. CDR1 and CDR2 from the germline V gene are SNHLY and FYNNEI. CDR3: CASSVAEDYSNQPQHF. The CDR3 DNA reads as TGTGCCAGCAGTGTTGCAGAGGACTATAGCAATCAGCCCCAGCATTTT.

CDR3 nucleotide sequence: TGTGCCGCCGGACGGGGAGCCGGGGACGAGCAGTACTTC. This encodes CAAGRGAGDEQYF. The chain couples TRBV10-3 to TRBJ2-7; the D gene is possibly TRBD2 (5 bases). Germline V CDR1 and CDR2: ENHRY, SYGVKD. V lost 11 bases and J 5 bases, leaving 19 bases between the germline ends. The CDR3 loop spans 13 amino acids.

The chain links TRBV5-4 to TRBJ2-2; 8 bases agree with TRBD1. Germline values: CDR1 SGHNT, CDR2 YYREEE (reference sequence). V trimming: 2 bases; J trimming: 5 bases; junction bases outside the gene matches: 5. The CDR3 has 15 residues. The CDR3 loop reads CASSFPQGVTGELFF. CDR3 coding DNA: TGTGCCAGCAGCTTCCCACAGGGGGTGACCGGGGAGCTGTTTTTT.

The chain joins TRBV11-2 to TRBJ2-5, with D hard to call. This CDR3 has 15 amino acids. V lost 1 base and J lost 2, with 11 bases in between. Germline CDR1 is SGHAT and CDR2 is FQNNGV. The CDR3 reads CASSLVGSEQETQYF. CDR3 bases: TGTGCCAGCAGCTTAGTTGGGTCAGAACAAGAGACCCAGTACTTC.

The chain links TRBV7-2 to TRBJ2-1; the match to TRBD2 covers 13 bases. Losses at the gene ends were 4 bases for V and 9 bases for J; bases not matched to a gene: 9. Germline loops: CDR1 SGHTA, CDR2 FQGNSA. This CDR3 has 16 residues. CDR3 sequence: CASSSEGLAGTGEQFF. The CDR3 nucleotides read TGTGCCAGCAGCTCTGAGGGACTAGCGGGAACCGGTGAGCAGTTCTTC.

The table lists this clone with a few counts. Other DNA variants within this sample encode the same CDR3. The chain carries TRBV27 and TRBJ2-2; D gene uncertain. In germline, CDR1 is MNHEY, CDR2 SMNVEV (reference sequence). V shed 4 bases and J shed 1 base, with 4 bases lying between them. The CDR3 spans 13 residues. DNA of the CDR3: TGTGCCAGCAGTTCCCTGAACACCGGGGAGCTGTTTTTT. It encodes CASSSLNTGELFF.

The rearrangement joins TRBV6-1 to TRBJ2-1, with 12 bases identical to TRBD2. This CDR3 is built from 14 residues. Germline V lookup: CDR1 MNHNS, CDR2 SASEGT. The ends lost 11 bases at V and 15 bases at J; junction bases unmatched: 17. CDR3 coding DNA: TGTGCCGCACGGCCCCCGCTAGCGGGAGGGCAGTCGTTCTTC. Its protein product is CAARPPLAGGQSFF.

The J gene is TRBJ1-4, the V gene TRBV27; D may be TRBD1 (6 bases). The CDR3 loop spans 17 amino acids. Trimming pared 0 bases from V and 0 bases from J, leaving 11 bases between. The germline V gene encodes CDR1 MNHEY and CDR2 SMNVEV (reference sequence). The CDR3 loop reads CASSLSGQSATNEKLFF. The CDR3 nucleotides read TGTGCCAGCAGTTTATCTGGACAGTCTGCAACTAATGAAAAACTGTTTTTT.

V gene TRBV19 combines with J gene TRBJ2-4; a possible D gene is TRBD2 (5 bases). CDR1 and CDR2 (germline): LNHDA, SQIVND (reference sequence). V was pared by 7 bases and J by 2 bases, with 21 bases between. The CDR3 runs to 17 residues. The CDR3 loop reads CASTLEALGWSKNIQYF. The CDR3 nucleotides are TGTGCCAGTACCCTGGAGGCTCTCGGGTGGTCCAAAAACATTCAGTACTTC.

The V call is TRBV7-6, the J call TRBJ2-5, with a possible D match to TRBD2 (5 bases). Germline CDR1 reads SGHVS; CDR2 reads FNYEAQ. This CDR3 has 17 residues. Trimming removed 0 bases from V and 1 base from J, with 15 bases in between. The CDR3: CASSLAGSPRAQETQYF. Here the CDR3 DNA reads TGTGCCAGCAGCTTAGCGGGGAGTCCTAGAGCCCAAGAGACCCAGTACTTC. Looking up the rest from reference TRBV7-6 and TRBJ2-5 gives the full variable domain: GAGVSQSPRYKVTKRGQDVALRCDPISGHVSLYWYRQALGQGPEFLTYFNYEAQQDKSGLPNDRFSAERPEGSISTLTIQRTEQRDSAMYRCASSLAGSPRAQETQYFGPGTRLLVL.

This chain joins TRBV19 and TRBJ2-5; D may correspond to TRBD1 or TRBD2 (6 bases each). Germline V lookup: CDR1 LNHDA, CDR2 SQIVND (reference sequence). V gave up 9 bases and J gave up 0 bases, with 11 bases separating them. There are 13 residues in the CDR3. The CDR3 bases are TGTGCCAGCCGAGGGGGGAACCAAGAGACCCAGTACTTC. This encodes CASRGGNQETQYF.

The chain employs TRBV4-2 and TRBJ1-3, with 7 bases matching TRBD1. J was trimmed by 2 bases and V by 3 bases; bases with no gene match: 10. CDR1 and CDR2 (germline): LGHNA, YNFKEQ. CDR3 length: 17 residues. The CDR3 DNA reads as TGTGCCAGCAGCCATGATGGCTACAGGGGAACTGGAAACACCATATATTTT. Translation gives CASSHDGYRGTGNTIYF.

Written as DNA, the CDR3 is TGTGCCAGCAGCTTACGGCCTCCGGGAGTGGCCAAAAACATTCAGTACTTC. It yields the protein CASSLRPPGVAKNIQYF. This chain joins TRBV7-2 and TRBJ2-4, with D maybe TRBD2 (6 bases). The CDR3 runs 17 residues. Germline values: CDR1 SGHTA, CDR2 FQGNSA. V dropped 2 bases and J dropped 1 base, with 15 bases sitting between them.

The genes are TRBV18 and TRBJ1-3; D remains ambiguous. V lost 6 bases, J lost 1 base, and 16 bases lay in between. CDR1 is KGHSH, CDR2 LQKENI, per germline. The CDR3 is made up of 16 amino acids. The CDR3, as DNA: TGTGCCAGCTCCCGGGTGCTAGCCGAATCTGGAAACACCATATATTTT. It translates to CASSRVLAESGNTIYF. Variable domain in full (rest from reference TRBV18 and TRBJ1-3): NAGVMQNPRHLVRRRGQEARLRCSPMKGHSHVYWYRQLPEEGLKFMVYLQKENIIDESGMPKERFSAEFPKEGPSILRIQQVVRGDSAAYFCASSRVLAESGNTIYFGEGSWLTVV.

The chain uses TRBV28 and TRBJ2-2; perhaps TRBD2 as D (5 bases). The V and J ends lost 6 bases and 0 bases respectively, with 14 bases between them. Germline assignment: CDR1 MDHEN and CDR2 SYDVKM. This CDR3 comprises 16 residues. The CDR3 nucleotides read TGTGCCAGCAGGCCATTCTGGGGAGCGAACACCGGGGAGCTGTTTTTT. Its translation is CASRPFWGANTGELFF.

For this clone: The same CDR3 also results from other DNA sequences found in this sample. The chain has TRBV29-1 and TRBJ2-7; 10 nucleotides match TRBD2. CDR3 size: 12 residues. With 5 bases clipped from V and 3 bases from J, the junction kept 1 base outside the gene matches. Germline V gene sequence: CDR1 SQVTM, CDR2 ANQGSEA. The CDR3 protein is CSVSSGSYEQYF. The CDR3 bases are TGCAGCGTTTCTAGCGGGAGCTACGAGCAGTACTTC.

V is TRBV27 and J is TRBJ2-2; D is possibly TRBD2 (5 bases). With 5 bases removed from V and 1 base from J, the gap between germline ends came to 8 bases. The CDR3 extends over 14 amino acids. CDR1 and CDR2 from the germline V gene are MNHEY and SMNVEV (reference sequence). The CDR3 spells CASSLTRNTGELFF. The CDR3 DNA sequence: TGTGCCAGCAGTCTTACTAGGAACACCGGGGAGCTGTTTTTT.

This clone has at least ten counts. Other DNA variants within this sample encode the same CDR3. This chain joins TRBV7-2 and TRBJ1-2, with D possibly TRBD1 on 6 matching bases. CDR3 size: 13 residues. CDR1 SGHTA and CDR2 FQGNSA come from the germline V gene. Deletions cut 6 bases from V and 2 bases from J, with 10 bases between. The chain's CDR3 is CASRPDSNYGYTF. The CDR3 region has the DNA TGTGCCAGCAGGCCGGACAGCAACTATGGCTACACCTTC.

The chain recombines TRBV5-1 with TRBJ2-1; 11 positions match TRBD2. Trimming cost V 1 base and J 6 bases; bases outside gene matches: 12. This CDR3 has 18 residues. From germline, CDR1 is SGHRS and CDR2 YFSETQ. In DNA, the CDR3 is TGCGCCAGCAGCTTGCTCCTCGGTAGCGGGAGGGCCGTCAATGAGCAGTTCTTC. This gives the protein CASSLLLGSGRAVNEQFF.